What follows describes a single TCR beta chain. Its antigen remains unknown. This sample is drawn from a study of T cell clones after liver transplantation. Study results and limitations: Graft donor-reactive T cells may have migrated into the graft rather than being deleted.

Assay: immunoSEQ multiplex PCR; the TCRdb copy retains only in-frame clones and omits some. Among about 120,000 clones listed, roughly nine tenths were seen once. The CDR3 is made up of 16 amino acids. With 3 bases clipped from V and 0 bases from J, the junction kept 8 bases outside the gene matches. Germline assignment: CDR1 SGHVS and CDR2 FQNEAQ. The clonotype was recovered from a human patient who received a liver transplant. The graft donor may account for some of the T cells. This chain links TRBV7-8 with TRBJ2-7; 7 nucleotides agree with TRBD2. The sequencing used CD4+ T cells from blood, collected 12 months after liver transplant. The CDR3 nucleotides are TGTGCCAGCAGCTTCGGGCTAGCGGTCCTCTCCTACGAGCAGTACTTC. It codes for CASSFGLAVLSYEQYF. Together with reference TRBV7-8 and TRBJ2-7, the CDR3 gives the full variable domain: GAGVSQSPRYKVAKRGQDVALRCDPISGHVSLFWYQQALGQGPEFLTYFQNEAQLDKSGLPSDRFFAERPEGSVSTLKIQRTQQEDSAVYLCASSFGLAVLSYEQYFGPGTRLTVT.